The present entry profiles one T cell receptor (beta chain) with its context. Profiling relied on immunoSEQ multiplex PCR, and the TCRdb table lists in-frame clones only, not all of them. This table holds about 160,000 clones, around 94% found once. The CDR3 is made up of 14 amino acids. V lost 1 base, J lost 5 bases, and 8 bases lay in between. Germline V gene sequence: CDR1 LGHDT, CDR2 YNNKEL (reference sequence). The sample belongs to a study of control samples from healthy donors and cancer patients. This TCR came from a man aged 55 to 70 with colorectal cancer. V gene TRBV3-1 (or the pseudogene TRBV3-2) combines with J gene TRBJ1-4; TRBD1 is a possible D gene (5 bases). Sequenced material: PBMCs. CDR3 in amino acids: CASSQGAGNEKLFF. The CDR3 DNA reads as TGTGCCAGCAGCCAAGGGGCAGGGAATGAAAAACTGTTTTTT.